The 12 T cell receptor beta chains below all came from one sample that was sequenced in a study of shared clonotypes between healthy human individuals. Assay: immunoSEQ multiplex PCR; the TCRdb copy retains only in-frame clones and omits some. Of some 700,000 clones detected, roughly 91% appear once; the ten largest clones hold 34%. Sequencing was carried out using memory CD8+ T cells from PBMCs. The subset here: CD45RO+ cells pooled with CCR7-negative TemRA cells. The source of these receptors is a man younger than 35 in good health. Some clones in this sample may be carry-over from other donors' samples.

The chain links TRBV13 to TRBJ2-7; a weak D match, TRBD2 (6 bases). Germline lookup yields CDR1 PRHDT and CDR2 FYEKMQ (reference sequence). CDR3 length: 16 residues. V lost 0 bases to trimming and J lost 0 bases, with 12 bases between them. The chain's CDR3 is CASSLGPPGLSYEQYF. CDR3 DNA sequence: TGTGCCAGCAGCTTAGGCCCTCCGGGACTCTCCTACGAGCAGTACTTC.

This clone has a single count. The chain couples TRBV6-6 to TRBJ2-1; 15 bases map to TRBD2. The germline V gene has CDR1 MNHNY and CDR2 SVGAGI (reference sequence). Losses at the gene ends were 6 bases for V and 8 bases for J; bases not matched to a gene: 2. CDR3 length: 14 amino acids. CDR3 in amino acids: CASRGLAGGYEQFF. The DNA for the CDR3 is TGTGCCAGCAGAGGACTAGCGGGAGGGTATGAGCAGTTCTTC.

CDR3 amino acids: CASSILLINQPQHF. DNA of the CDR3: TGTGCCAGTAGTATCCTTCTTATTAATCAGCCCCAGCATTTT. The chain recombines TRBV19 with TRBJ1-5; no clear D. The CDR3 length is 14 residues. Per the germline V gene, CDR1 is LNHDA and CDR2 is SQIVND (reference sequence). V was pared by 3 bases and J by 4 bases, with 10 bases between.

V usage is TRBV7-2 and J usage is TRBJ2-3; TRBD2 matches at 7 bases. The CDR3 contains 15 residues. Per germline, CDR1 SGHTA and CDR2 FQGNSA. Unmatched junction bases numbered 6, after V lost 3 bases and J lost 3 bases. DNA for the CDR3: TGTGCCAGCAGCTTGATAAGCGGGGTGACAGATACGCAGTATTTT. This encodes CASSLISGVTDTQYF.

The genes are TRBV4-1 and TRBJ2-1; no definite D call. V gave up 0 bases and J gave up 10 bases, with 4 bases separating them. CDR1 is MGHRA and CDR2 is YSYEKL in the germline V gene. The CDR3 covers 11 residues. CDR3 sequence reads: CASSQDREQFF. DNA of the CDR3: TGCGCCAGCAGCCAAGACCGGGAGCAGTTCTTC.

The gene calls are TRBV10-2 and TRBJ2-1; D is undetermined. Trimming took 6 bases from V and 7 from J, leaving 16 bases between them. Germline CDR1 is WSHSY and CDR2 is SAAADI. CDR3 size: 14 residues. CDR3 in DNA: TGCGCCAGCAGCATTCTAGTGTTCGGAAATGAGCAGTTCTTC. It translates to CASSILVFGNEQFF.

The rearrangement links TRBV5-1 to TRBJ1-1; D is ambiguous. V was clipped by 1 base and J by 8 bases, with 12 bases between them. The CDR3 loop spans 13 amino acids. Germline V CDR1 and CDR2: SGHRS, YFSETQ. CDR3 DNA sequence: TGCGCCAGCAGCTTGCCCGGCTCTCGGGAAGCTTTCTTT. Translated: CASSLPGSREAFF.

This chain uses TRBV10-3 with TRBJ1-1; D gene uncertain. The germline V and J ends were trimmed by 8 bases and 3 bases, with 7 bases remaining between them. Germline loops: CDR1 ENHRY, CDR2 SYGVKD. This CDR3 comprises 11 residues. CDR3 amino acids: CAIGADTEAFF. In DNA, the CDR3 is TGTGCCATCGGAGCGGACACTGAAGCTTTCTTT.

This sequence joins TRBV10-2 and TRBJ2-1, with D hard to call. Germline CDR1 is WSHSY and CDR2 is SAAADI. The V and J ends lost 2 bases and 10 bases respectively, with 9 bases between them. CDR3 size: 12 residues. Written as DNA, the CDR3 is TGCGCCAGCAGTGAGGGCAGCTTGGAGCAGTTCTTC. Translation gives CASSEGSLEQFF.

The chain combines TRBV27 with TRBJ2-1; TRBD1 aligns across 9 bases. CDR3 length equals 15 residues. V lost 4 bases and J lost 7; bases outside the gene matches: 8. CDR1 MNHEY and CDR2 SMNVEV come from the germline V gene (reference sequence). The CDR3 DNA reads as TGTGCCAGCAGTTGGCCGGGGACAGGGTGGAATGAGCAGTTCTTC. It is translated as CASSWPGTGWNEQFF.

This sequence joins TRBV11-1 and TRBJ2-5, with unresolved D. Between the trimmed V and J ends, which lost 4 bases and 1 base, there was a span of 10 bases. CDR1 is SGHAT, CDR2 FQDESV, per germline (reference sequence). The CDR3 is 14 residues long. CDR3 nucleotide sequence: TGTGCCAGCAGCTCCACGTGGCCCCAAGAGACCCAGTACTTC. It is translated as CASSSTWPQETQYF.

This clone is a singleton in its sample. The chain couples TRBV5-4 to TRBJ2-7, with 13 bases that match TRBD2. Trimming at V came to 4 bases and at J to 2 bases, leaving 6 bases not matched to a gene. The V gene's germline CDR1 is SGHNT and CDR2 YYREEE (reference sequence). The CDR3 consists of 16 residues. Here the CDR3 DNA reads TGTGCCAGCAGCGTCCAAGGACTAGCGGGAGCCTACGAGCAGTACTTC. It specifies CASSVQGLAGAYEQYF.